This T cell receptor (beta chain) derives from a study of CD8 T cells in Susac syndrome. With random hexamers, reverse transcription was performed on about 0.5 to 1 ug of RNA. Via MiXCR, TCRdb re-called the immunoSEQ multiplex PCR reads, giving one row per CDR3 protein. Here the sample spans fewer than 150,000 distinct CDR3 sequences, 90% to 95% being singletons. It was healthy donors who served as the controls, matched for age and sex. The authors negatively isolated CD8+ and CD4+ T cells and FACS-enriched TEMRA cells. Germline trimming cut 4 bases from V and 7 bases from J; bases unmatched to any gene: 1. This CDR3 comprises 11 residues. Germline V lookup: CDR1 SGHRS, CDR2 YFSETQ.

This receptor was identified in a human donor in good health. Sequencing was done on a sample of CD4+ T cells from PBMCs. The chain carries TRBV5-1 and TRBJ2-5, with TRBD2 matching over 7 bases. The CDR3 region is CASSPGGTQYF. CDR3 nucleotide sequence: TGCGCCAGCAGCCCGGGGGGGACCCAGTACTTC.